The rows below give T cell receptor beta chains drawn from one sample of a study of metastatic and nonmetastatic thyroid tumors. MiXCR re-clonotyped the PCR reads for TCRdb. The sample has 65,000 or so clones, more than 3.5% seen once. Sequences were obtained from blood. The receptors come from a female donor with papillary thyroid cancer or a benign thyroid nodule (not recorded which). Some clones in this sample may be carry-over from other donors' samples. Both conserved end residues are part of each CDR3. Fields, in order: CDR3 DNA, CDR3 protein, J gene, V gene, clone size, D gene. A D gene is named only where the DNA matches it firmly. Expanded clones get a size class; other rows say once, few or many, or leave the size out.

CDR3nt: TGTGCCAGCAGCGCCCTGCGGTTCGAGCAGTACTTC
CDR3aa: CASSALRFEQYF
j_gene: TRBJ2-7
v_gene: TRBV2
abundance: many
d_gene: -

CDR3nt: TGTGCCAGCAGTTTGGGACTAGCCAAAAACATTCAGTACTTC
CDR3aa: CASSLGLAKNIQYF
j_gene: TRBJ2-4
v_gene: TRBV12-3/TRBV12-4
abundance: many
d_gene: -

CDR3nt: TGTGCCAGCAGCCAAGGGGAGGGAGATACGCAGTATTTT
CDR3aa: CASSQGEGDTQYF
j_gene: TRBJ2-3
v_gene: TRBV3-1
abundance: many
d_gene: TRBD2

CDR3nt: TGCGCCAGCAGCCTCTATGGAACTAGCGGGAGGGCCGGAGAGACCCAGTACTTC
CDR3aa: CASSLYGTSGRAGETQYF
j_gene: TRBJ2-5
v_gene: TRBV4-1
abundance: -
d_gene: TRBD2

CDR3nt: TGTGCCAGCAGGGCGGCTAATCAGCCCCAGCATTTT
CDR3aa: CASRAANQPQHF
j_gene: TRBJ1-5
v_gene: TRBV6-1
abundance: many
d_gene: -

CDR3nt: TGTGCCAGCAGCTTTGCGGCGAATCAGCCCCAGCATTTT
CDR3aa: CASSFAANQPQHF
j_gene: TRBJ1-5
v_gene: TRBV9
abundance: few
d_gene: -

CDR3nt: TGTGCCGCAACGAGCAGGGGTTATCACTATGGCTACACCTTC
CDR3aa: CAATSRGYHYGYTF
j_gene: TRBJ1-2
v_gene: TRBV6-1
abundance: many
d_gene: -

CDR3nt: TGCAGCGTAGCTCTGGGGGGTGATACGCAGTATTTT
CDR3aa: CSVALGGDTQYF
j_gene: TRBJ2-3
v_gene: TRBV29-1
abundance: many
d_gene: -

CDR3nt: TGTGCCAGCAGCCAAACGGACGGGCGTAGCTTATCTGGGGCCAACGTCCTGACTTTC
CDR3aa: CASSQTDGRSLSGANVLTF
j_gene: TRBJ2-6
v_gene: TRBV4-2
abundance: many
d_gene: -

CDR3nt: TGCGCCAGCGGGGAGGCGGGACGCGAGCAGTACTTC
CDR3aa: CASGEAGREQYF
j_gene: TRBJ2-7
v_gene: TRBV10-2
abundance: many
d_gene: -

CDR3nt: TGCAGCGCGGGAGGGAACTATGGCTACACCTTC
CDR3aa: CSAGGNYGYTF
j_gene: TRBJ1-2
v_gene: TRBV29-1
abundance: few
d_gene: -

CDR3nt: TGTGCCAGCGCGAAGTCAACCGGGACGGGACCTTCCGAGCAGTACTTC
CDR3aa: CASAKSTGTGPSEQYF
j_gene: TRBJ2-7
v_gene: TRBV6-4
abundance: many
d_gene: -

CDR3nt: TGTGCCAGCAGCTTTGGCATCAGGGACTATGGCTACACCTTC
CDR3aa: CASSFGIRDYGYTF
j_gene: TRBJ1-2
v_gene: TRBV7-2
abundance: few
d_gene: -

CDR3nt: TGTGCCAGCGGCAAAGATACAGGGGCCCCAGAGACCCAGTACTTC
CDR3aa: CASGKDTGAPETQYF
j_gene: TRBJ2-5
v_gene: TRBV7-2
abundance: -
d_gene: TRBD1

CDR3nt: TGTGCCAGCGGAGGGAGGATCTCCTTAAATAACGAGCAGTACTTC
CDR3aa: CASGGRISLNNEQYF
j_gene: TRBJ2-7
v_gene: TRBV2
abundance: many
d_gene: -

CDR3nt: TGCGCCAGCAGCTTGGGGCAGCCGGGAAACACCATATATTTT
CDR3aa: CASSLGQPGNTIYF
j_gene: TRBJ1-3
v_gene: TRBV5-1
abundance: few
d_gene: -

CDR3nt: TGTGCCAGCAGCTCCCCCGGCGCTCGGGGGAACATTCAGTACTTC
CDR3aa: CASSSPGARGNIQYF
j_gene: TRBJ2-4
v_gene: TRBV28
abundance: many
d_gene: -

CDR3nt: TGTGCCAGCAGTTTAGCCAGGGTGAATCAGCCCCAGCATTTT
CDR3aa: CASSLARVNQPQHF
j_gene: TRBJ1-5
v_gene: TRBV28
abundance: many
d_gene: -

CDR3nt: TGTGCCAGCAGCCTACTACCGGGACTAGAGGGGACCCGTGGTAGCACAGATACGCAGTATTTT
CDR3aa: CASSLLPGLEGTRGSTDTQYF
j_gene: TRBJ2-3
v_gene: TRBV7-3
abundance: -
d_gene: TRBD2

CDR3nt: TGTGCCAGTAGAGGTACAAGATGGGAGTCCGGAAACACCATATATTTT
CDR3aa: CASRGTRWESGNTIYF
j_gene: TRBJ1-3
v_gene: TRBV19
abundance: many
d_gene: -

CDR3nt: TGTGCCAGCAGCCCCAGGGGCGGCACTGAAGCTTTCTTT
CDR3aa: CASSPRGGTEAFF
j_gene: TRBJ1-1
v_gene: TRBV12-3/TRBV12-4
abundance: many
d_gene: -

CDR3nt: TGTGCCAGCAGCTTGGATGTTGGTACCATATATTTT
CDR3aa: CASSLDVGTIYF
j_gene: TRBJ1-3
v_gene: TRBV5-6
abundance: few
d_gene: -

CDR3nt: TGTGCCAGCAGCCACCGGGACATCGGCAAGGATACGCAGTATTTT
CDR3aa: CASSHRDIGKDTQYF
j_gene: TRBJ2-3
v_gene: TRBV11-1
abundance: many
d_gene: -

CDR3nt: TGTGCCAGGGGACAGGGGGCCCACGAGCAGTACTTC
CDR3aa: CARGQGAHEQYF
j_gene: TRBJ2-7
v_gene: TRBV11-2
abundance: few
d_gene: TRBD1

CDR3nt: TGTGCCAGCAGCGCTAGCGGGAGCTACGAGCAGTACTTC
CDR3aa: CASSASGSYEQYF
j_gene: TRBJ2-7
v_gene: TRBV5-8
abundance: -
d_gene: TRBD2

CDR3nt: TGCGCCAGCAGCTTGGTTCAGGACCCCTACAATGAGCAGTTCTTC
CDR3aa: CASSLVQDPYNEQFF
j_gene: TRBJ2-1
v_gene: TRBV5-1
abundance: many
d_gene: -

CDR3nt: TGTGCTAGTGCAATCACCGGGGAGCTGTTTTTT
CDR3aa: CASAITGELFF
j_gene: TRBJ2-2
v_gene: TRBV12-5
abundance: many
d_gene: -

CDR3nt: TGTGCCAGCAGCTTAGCTACAGGGGGCTCAGGGACCCAGTACTTC
CDR3aa: CASSLATGGSGTQYF
j_gene: TRBJ2-5
v_gene: TRBV7-8
abundance: many
d_gene: TRBD1

CDR3nt: TGTGCCAGTAGCCCAACTAGCGGGAGTTTCTCCTACAATGAGCAGTTCTTC
CDR3aa: CASSPTSGSFSYNEQFF
j_gene: TRBJ2-1
v_gene: TRBV19
abundance: many
d_gene: TRBD2

CDR3nt: TGTGCCAGCAGCAGTAAGGCGGATTATGGCTACACCTTC
CDR3aa: CASSSKADYGYTF
j_gene: TRBJ1-2
v_gene: TRBV25-1
abundance: -
d_gene: -

CDR3nt: TGTGCCAGCAGTTACTTGGACAGCGAAGAGACCCAGTACTTC
CDR3aa: CASSYLDSEETQYF
j_gene: TRBJ2-5
v_gene: TRBV6-5
abundance: many
d_gene: -

CDR3nt: TGTGCTAGCAGCCTAAATGCCGACAATGAGCAGTTCTTC
CDR3aa: CASSLNADNEQFF
j_gene: TRBJ2-1
v_gene: TRBV7-7
abundance: -
d_gene: -